Listed here are 14 T cell receptor beta chains from one sample, sequenced in a study of radiotherapy plus CTLA-4 blockade in lung cancer (dated by TCRdb to between 2018 and 2020). Library preparation employed the immunoSEQ multiplex PCR assay. This immuneACCESS table, as held by TCRdb, lists in-frame sequences with V and J called but not all clones. Of the missing ones, under half trace to an unresolved V gene in checked studies; the others have no known cause. A total of 81,000 or so clones appear in this sample, 84% of them only once. The ten largest clones represent about 0.79% of the sample. The input for sequencing was peripheral blood, taken from a patient treated with radiotherapy plus ipilimumab. The receptors here all came from a human donor with non-small cell lung cancer who had stable disease on radiotherapy plus ipilimumab.

In its sample, this clone was seen once. Written as DNA, the CDR3 is TGTGCCAGCAGCTTCCCTCGTACCGGGACCGGCCGTGGTCGGGAAAAACTGTTTTTT. This gives the protein CASSFPRTGTGRGREKLFF. The rearrangement links TRBV7-2 to TRBJ1-4; possible D gene TRBD1, 5 bases. The CDR3 runs 19 residues. Looked up from germline, CDR1 is SGHTA and CDR2 is FQGNSA. Trimming took 3 bases from V and 8 from J, leaving 28 bases between them.

The rearrangement links TRBV15 to TRBJ1-2; no clear D. V lost 3 bases, J lost 4 bases, and 9 bases lay in between. The CDR3 length is 13 residues. Germline V lookup: CDR1 LNHNV, CDR2 YYDKDF (reference sequence). Here the CDR3 reads CATSRGRSYGYTF. In nucleotides, the CDR3 is TGTGCCACCAGCAGGGGTAGGAGCTATGGCTACACCTTC.

The J gene is TRBJ2-7, the V gene TRBV9; no definite D call. CDR1 is SGDLS, CDR2 YYNGEE, per germline. This CDR3 comprises 13 residues. V was cut by 1 base and J by 6 bases, with 11 bases left in between. DNA of the CDR3: TGTGCCAGCAGCGTATCTTGGCCCGGCGAGCAGTACTTC. Amino acids: CASSVSWPGEQYF.

This chain's CDR3 is CASSSGGAGTEAFF. CDR3 DNA sequence: TGTGCCAGCAGCTCTGGAGGGGCGGGCACTGAAGCTTTCTTT. The chain uses TRBV5-4 and TRBJ1-1, with D possibly matching TRBD1 (5 bases). The germline CDR1 and CDR2 sequences are SGHNT and YYREEE (reference sequence). The CDR3 totals 14 residues. The V and J ends lost 3 bases and 4 bases respectively, with 13 bases between them.

CDR3 residues: CSGRGPGGTDTQYF. The CDR3, as DNA: TGCAGCGGTCGGGGGCCCGGGGGCACAGATACGCAGTATTTT. The chain couples TRBV29-1 to TRBJ2-3; D may match TRBD1 or TRBD2 (6 bases each). CDR3 size: 14 residues. Germline CDR1 reads SQVTM; CDR2 reads ANQGSEA. V gave up 7 bases and J gave up 1 base, with 15 bases separating them.

J is TRBJ2-5 and V is TRBV5-4; 12 nucleotides line up with TRBD2. Germline V lookup: CDR1 SGHNT, CDR2 YYREEE (reference sequence). The CDR3 length is 14 residues. V shed 6 bases, J shed 5 bases, and the junction held 5 bases outside the gene matches. CDR3 sequence: CASTSGGADETQYF. As DNA, the CDR3 is TGTGCCAGCACTAGCGGGGGGGCCGATGAGACCCAGTACTTC.

This rearrangement joins TRBV2 to TRBJ2-1, with D possibly called TRBD1 or TRBD2 (5 bases each). V lost 2 bases to trimming and J lost 0 bases, with 8 bases between them. The CDR3 has 15 amino acids. The germline CDR1 and CDR2 sequences are SNHLY and FYNNEI. The CDR3 nucleotides are TGTGCCAGCAGTGAATTTGGGGGCTCCTACAATGAGCAGTTCTTC. This sequence encodes CASSEFGGSYNEQFF.

In nucleotides, the CDR3 is TGTGCCAGCAGTTTTGGACAGGGGGCTAATGGCTACACCTTC. Amino acids: CASSFGQGANGYTF. The J gene is TRBJ1-2, the V gene TRBV28; 11 nucleotides align to TRBD1. The V gene end was trimmed by 3 bases and the J gene end by 6 bases; junction bases not matched to a gene: 3. Germline V lookup: CDR1 MDHEN, CDR2 SYDVKM. The CDR3 consists of 14 residues.

This rearrangement joins TRBV5-1 to TRBJ2-5; 7 nucleotides line up with TRBD1. Per the germline V gene, CDR1 is SGHRS and CDR2 is YFSETQ. V gave up 4 bases and J gave up 1 base; unmatched junction bases: 10. The CDR3 has 16 amino acids. The CDR3 loop is CASSPRDSSSQETQYF. The CDR3 bases are TGCGCCAGCAGCCCTAGGGACAGCAGCAGCCAAGAGACCCAGTACTTC.

The chain couples TRBV6-1 to TRBJ2-7; 8 nucleotides agree with TRBD1. Losses at the gene ends were 4 bases for V and 3 bases for J; bases not matched to a gene: 17. The CDR3 totals 18 residues. Per germline, CDR1 MNHNS and CDR2 SASEGT. As DNA, the CDR3 is TGTGCCAGCAGTGCCAAATTTCCATCCAGGACAGGGTACTACGAGCAGTACTTC. This encodes CASSAKFPSRTGYYEQYF.

The chain links TRBV6-5 to TRBJ2-2, with D unresolved. Trimming cost V 2 bases and J 0 bases, with 1 base left between them. CDR1 and CDR2 from the germline V gene are MNHEY and SVGAGI. CDR3 length: 13 residues. CDR3: CASSYPNTGELFF. The CDR3 nucleotides read TGTGCCAGCAGTTACCCGAACACCGGGGAGCTGTTTTTT.

The rearrangement uses TRBV19 and TRBJ1-4; tentative D call: TRBD1 (6 bases). This CDR3 contains 15 residues. Germline lookup yields CDR1 LNHDA and CDR2 SQIVND (reference sequence). Trimming took 3 bases from V and 8 from J, leaving 16 bases between them. In DNA, the CDR3 is TGTGCCAGTAGTATTAACAGGGCGCGGGAGGAAAAACTGTTTTTT. Translated, it gives CASSINRAREEKLFF.

This chain links TRBV2 with TRBJ2-3; 13 bases agree with TRBD2. The V gene's germline CDR1 is SNHLY and CDR2 FYNNEI. The CDR3 is 16 amino acids. J lost 2 bases, V lost 6 bases, and 5 bases had no gene match. The CDR3 DNA reads TGTGCCAGCAGCGGACTAGCGGGAGTGCCCACAGATACGCAGTATTTT. Its protein product is CASSGLAGVPTDTQYF. The complete variable domain, with remaining parts taken from reference TRBV2 and TRBJ2-3, reads EPEVTQTPSHQVTQMGQEVILRCVPISNHLYFYWYRQILGQKVEFLVSFYNNEISEKSEIFDDQFSVERPDGSNFTLKIRSTKLEDSAMYFCASSGLAGVPTDTQYFGPGTRLTVL.

The chain combines TRBV10-3 with TRBJ1-6, with unresolved D. The CDR3 is made up of 15 amino acids. Germline CDR1 is ENHRY and CDR2 is SYGVKD. The V gene lost 6 bases and the J gene lost 7 bases, with 16 bases spanning the gap. The CDR3 loop reads CAISPLGPDNSPLHF. The CDR3 coding sequence is TGTGCCATCAGCCCCCTCGGGCCGGACAATTCACCCCTCCACTTT.